One and the same sample provided the 2 T cell receptor beta chains below, sequenced in a study of CD8 T cells in Susac syndrome. With random hexamers, reverse transcription was performed on roughly 0.5 to 1 ug of RNA. TCRdb ran MiXCR on the immunoSEQ multiplex PCR reads and lists one entry per CDR3 protein. The sample records 150,000 to 180,000 distinct CDR3 sequences, about 95% being singletons. The specimen sequenced was CD8+ T cells from PBMCs. The receptors were gathered from a human donor with multiple sclerosis.

This clonotype showed up just once. The chain couples TRBV9 to TRBJ1-5; perhaps TRBD1 as D (5 bases). V was pared by 0 bases and J by 3 bases, with 7 bases between. This CDR3 spans 14 amino acids. CDR1 SGDLS and CDR2 YYNGEE come from the germline V gene. DNA of the CDR3: TGTGCCAGCAGCGTAGGACAGCACAATCAGCCCCAGCATTTT. It yields the protein CASSVGQHNQPQHF. The full variable domain, rest sourced from reference TRBV9 and TRBJ1-5, is DSGVTQTPKHLITATGQRVTLRCSPRSGDLSVYWYQQSLDQGLQFLIQYYNGEERAKGNILERFSAQQFPDLHSELNLSSLELGDSALYFCASSVGQHNQPQHFGDGTRLSIL.

The V gene is TRBV6-2 or TRBV6-3, the J gene TRBJ2-1; D is ambiguous. The CDR3 has 12 residues. Germline CDR1 reads MNHEY; CDR2 reads SVGEGT. V was pared by 0 bases and J by 8 bases, with 5 bases between. The CDR3 DNA follows: TGTGCCAGCAGTTACTCACACGATGAGCAGTTCTTC. Translation: CASSYSHDEQFF.